A selection of T cell receptor beta chains follows, all from one sample in a study of PD-L1 blockade in urothelial cancer. The protocol was immunoSEQ multiplex PCR, while the TCRdb copy is restricted to in-frame clones and leaves out a portion. The sample carries about 20,000 clones, 80% to 90% recorded once. The material was PBMCs, obtained around atezolizumab (anti-PD-L1) treatment. These TCRs come from a man aged 50 or older with urothelial cancer. Both conserved end residues are part of each CDR3.

>TRBV19|TRBJ2-2
CASSIAPPGQGTGELFF
>TRBV18|TRBJ2-6
CASSLLGQGQSSGANVLTF
>TRBV19|TRBJ1-1
CASRRDTLNTEAFF
>TRBV12-5|TRBJ1-2
CASGVLTGPNNYGYTF
>TRBV2|TRBJ1-2
CASSGPTGMVYGYTF
>TRBV2|TRBJ1-2
CASSKTQGAGYGYTF
>TRBV28|TRBJ2-1
CASSPITRAGWFF
>TRBV27|TRBJ1-2
CASSFRRDAGDYTF
>TRBV25-1|TRBJ2-7
CASSEMDRAYEQYF
>TRBV19|TRBJ1-2
CASSGGQGGYGYTF
>TRBV19|TRBJ1-4
CASSKGGGTNEKLFF
>TRBV30|TRBJ1-2
CAWTTSGRTVYGYTF
>TRBV11-2|TRBJ2-3
CASSLTSTDTQYF
>TRBV7-2|TRBJ2-4
CASSPQSGQSFYIQYF
>TRBV19|TRBJ2-1
CASSRLAGDYNEQFF
>TRBV4-1|TRBJ2-1
CASSQAIHNEQFF
>TRBV7-8|TRBJ2-1
CASSPLQGGDEQFF
>TRBV6-5|TRBJ1-2
CASSPGTVYGYTF
>TRBV7-2|TRBJ2-5
CASSLNGDSWDQYF
>TRBV10-2|TRBJ2-7
CASSVSGNYEQYF
>TRBV11-2|TRBJ1-5
CASSLEGGQYQPQHF
>TRBV12-5|TRBJ2-3
CASGPTRGQGQSDTQYF
>TRBV5-1|TRBJ2-2
CASRILTQGPNTGELFF
>TRBV13|TRBJ2-5
CASSFRREVQETQYF
>TRBV28|TRBJ2-3
CASRTRDTQYF
>TRBV5-1|TRBJ2-3
CASSLGGAAGGLTDTQYF
>TRBV11-2|TRBJ1-3
CASSLEASSGNTIYF